Each of the 10 T cell receptor beta chains below was sequenced from the same sample in a study of T cell responses to AZD1222 COVID-19 vaccine. Data came from immunoSEQ multiplex PCR; TCRdb stores just in-frame clones and leaves some out. The table records about 73,000 clones, almost 90% of them present only once. The sequences come from peripheral blood, collected 28 days after the second AZD1222 dose. These TCRs come from an adult who received the AZD1222 COVID-19 vaccine.

The gene calls are TRBV6-5 and TRBJ2-5; 10 bases are a match to TRBD1. This CDR3 is built from 15 residues. CDR1 and CDR2 (germline): MNHEY, SVGAGI. Germline trimming cut 5 bases from V and 5 bases from J; bases unmatched to any gene: 8. The chain's CDR3 is CASSTPGQGRETQYF. The CDR3 region has the DNA TGTGCCAGCAGTACCCCGGGACAGGGGAGGGAGACCCAGTACTTC.

The chain employs TRBV19 and TRBJ1-2; 8 nucleotides line up with TRBD1. Losses at the gene ends were 3 bases for V and 3 bases for J; bases not matched to a gene: 9. The CDR3 contains 16 residues. Germline assignment: CDR1 LNHDA and CDR2 SQIVND (reference sequence). CDR3 DNA: TGTGCCAGTAGTATGTTGAGGACAGGGCGGGACTATGGCTACACCTTC. Protein: CASSMLRTGRDYGYTF.

This chain connects TRBV4-1 to TRBJ1-1; D is possibly TRBD1 (6 bases). V was cut by 4 bases and J by 0 bases, with 15 bases left in between. CDR1 MGHRA and CDR2 YSYEKL come from the germline V gene. The length of the CDR3 is 16 residues. The CDR3 nucleotides read TGCGCCAGCAGCCGATTACCAGGGGCGGTGAACACTGAAGCTTTCTTT. As protein: CASSRLPGAVNTEAFF.

The chain links TRBV18 to TRBJ1-3; 7 bases are shared with TRBD1. The CDR3 runs 15 residues. Germline assignment: CDR1 KGHSH and CDR2 LQKENI. J gave up 0 bases and V 5 bases, and 4 bases lay outside the gene matches. CDR3 bases: TGTGCCAGCTCAGCTACAGGGGACTCTGGAAACACCATATATTTT. This codes for CASSATGDSGNTIYF.

This clone has a single count. This chain uses TRBV11-2 with TRBJ1-1; a weak D match, TRBD1 (5 bases). This CDR3 is built from 13 residues. Trimming left V 6 bases short and J 3 bases short, with 11 bases between. Per germline, CDR1 SGHAT and CDR2 FQNNGV. CDR3 loop: CASSFSRDTEAFF. CDR3 in DNA: TGTGCCAGCAGTTTTAGCAGGGACACTGAAGCTTTCTTT.

This sequence joins TRBV29-1 and TRBJ2-7; D may be TRBD1 (7 bases). The germline CDR1 and CDR2 sequences are SQVTM and ANQGSEA. Trimming pared 7 bases from V and 6 bases from J, leaving 19 bases between. This CDR3 contains 13 residues. CDR3 amino acids: CSASGGGGSEQYF. As DNA, the CDR3 is TGCAGCGCCTCCGGCGGAGGGGGCTCCGAGCAGTACTTC.

V is TRBV14 and J is TRBJ2-2; possibly TRBD1 or TRBD2 for D (5 bases each). V lost 2 bases and J 7 bases, leaving 14 bases between the germline ends. Germline V lookup: CDR1 SGHDN, CDR2 FVKESK. The CDR3 runs to 15 residues. In DNA form, the CDR3 reads TGTGCCAGCAGCCAACGGCAGGGAGAGGGCGGGGAGCTGTTTTTT. Translation gives CASSQRQGEGGELFF.

V and J are TRBV5-1 and TRBJ1-2; D call uncertain. The V gene lost 3 bases and the J gene lost 4 bases, with 10 bases spanning the gap. Germline lookup yields CDR1 SGHRS and CDR2 YFSETQ. This CDR3 contains 13 residues. Written as DNA, the CDR3 is TGCGCCAGCAGCTCCCCGGGGTCCTATGGCTACACCTTC. Its protein is CASSSPGSYGYTF.

The V and J genes are TRBV4-1 and TRBJ2-2, with TRBD1 matching over 7 bases. The CDR3 is made up of 16 amino acids. Looked up from germline, CDR1 is MGHRA and CDR2 is YSYEKL. Germline trimming cut 1 base from V and 2 bases from J; bases unmatched to any gene: 4. The CDR3 DNA reads as TGCGCCAGCAGCCAAGTCCAGGGGGAAAACACCGGGGAGCTGTTTTTT. This encodes CASSQVQGENTGELFF.

The V and J genes are TRBV19 and TRBJ1-4; D not resolved. V was pared by 1 base and J by 5 bases, with 17 bases between. This CDR3 is 17 amino acids long. Germline assignment: CDR1 LNHDA and CDR2 SQIVND (reference sequence). The CDR3 loop is CASSIVTPGRRNEKLFF. CDR3 nucleotides: TGTGCCAGTAGTATAGTTACCCCCGGGAGGCGGAATGAAAAACTGTTTTTT.